The entry below describes one T cell receptor (beta chain). The CDR3 length is 13 residues. V lost 4 bases, J lost 13 bases, and 7 bases stayed unmatched. From germline, CDR1 is SGHNT and CDR2 YYREEE (reference sequence). The data belong to a study of blood T cell repertoires in COVID-19. The wider study: The analysed material was cDNA or gDNA that came from T cells, B-cell-depleted T cells, or PBMCs.

Seattle enrolled patients during active infection and tracked them longitudinally. Original handling: For nucleated cells, counts were estimated from reference gene primer amplification. Sequenced by immunoSEQ multiplex PCR; TCRdb stores in-frame clones only, minus some. The V and J calls and clone size were taken over from that table, and D and trimming were inferred from the DNA. In the table there are 190,000 or so clones, approximately 94% of which are singletons. The chain joins TRBV5-4 to TRBJ1-6, with 8 bases aligning to TRBD1. The material sequenced was peripheral blood. The source is a man aged 25-45 years with COVID-19, enrolled during active disease. The DNA for the CDR3 is TGTGCCAGCAGCCCGGGACAGGACCGGCCCCTCCACTTT. Amino acid sequence: CASSPGQDRPLHF. The complete variable domain, with remaining parts taken from reference TRBV5-4 and TRBJ1-6, reads ETGVTQSPTHLIKTRGQQVTLRCSSQSGHNTVSWYQQALGQGPQFIFQYYREEENGRGNFPPRFSGLQFPNYSSELNVNALELDDSALYLCASSPGQDRPLHFGNGTRLTVT.